One and the same sample provided the 18 T cell receptor beta chains below, sequenced in a study of T-cell memory formation after mild COVID-19 listed by TCRdb under 2021. The library was obtained by 5' RACE. The sequencer was an Illumina NovaSeq 6000. TCRdb ran its own pipeline on the public reads, namely fastp trimming at Q25 and MiXCR clone calling, and kept in-frame beta chains. A single entry per CDR3 protein holds the most common genes and DNA from its merged rows. The sample yields around 200,000 distinct CDR3 sequences; around 26% were counted once. About an eighth of the sample is taken by the ten largest. The sample consisted of PBMCs or a T cell subset sorted from them (not recorded which). The receptors shown here come from an adult woman who had mild COVID-19 (a few samples of this study predate the infection). The sample titles of this study are shuffled in the database, so cell type and time point are left out; the donor was told from shared clones.

This clonotype was counted only a few times. CDR3 amino acids: CASSRSGANYEQYF. DNA for the CDR3: TGTGCCAGCAGCCGGAGCGGGGCGAACTACGAGCAGTACTTC. This chain joins TRBV7-9 and TRBJ2-7, with 7 bases that match TRBD2. Per germline, CDR1 SEHNR and CDR2 FQNEAQ (reference sequence). The V segment lost 5 bases and the J segment 3 bases; nucleotides outside the gene matches: 7. The CDR3 totals 14 residues.

This chain joins TRBV19 and TRBJ1-5, with D possibly matching TRBD1 (5 bases). CDR3 size: 14 residues. Germline loops: CDR1 LNHDA, CDR2 SQIVND (reference sequence). The V end lost 3 bases, the J end lost 5 bases, and 11 bases lay between the germline ends. The CDR3 loop reads CASSIRTYDQPQHF. Written as DNA, the CDR3 is TGTGCCAGTAGTATCCGGACATATGATCAGCCCCAGCATTTT. The full variable domain, with the rest looked up from reference TRBV19 and TRBJ1-5, is DGGITQSPKYLFRKEGQNVTLSCEQNLNHDAMYWYRQDPGQGLRLIYYSQIVNDFQKGDIAEGYSVSREKKESFPLTVTSAQKNPTAFYLCASSIRTYDQPQHFGDGTRLSIL.

The CDR3 region has the DNA TGTGCCAGCAGCGCGAGGACTAGCGGAGCGAGTGAGGGATCCCAGTATTTT. It codes for CASSARTSGASEGSQYF. The V gene is TRBV7-8, the J gene TRBJ2-3; 10 nucleotides line up with TRBD2. The V segment lost 5 bases and the J segment 12 bases; nucleotides outside the gene matches: 20. The V gene's germline CDR1 is SGHVS and CDR2 FQNEAQ. This CDR3 region has 17 residues. Variable domain in full (rest from reference TRBV7-8 and TRBJ2-3): GAGVSQSPRYKVAKRGQDVALRCDPISGHVSLFWYQQALGQGPEFLTYFQNEAQLDKSGLPSDRFFAERPEGSVSTLKIQRTQQEDSAVYLCASSARTSGASEGSQYFGPGTRLTVL.

This chain joins TRBV25-1 and TRBJ2-3; D possibly corresponds to TRBD2 (5 bases). This CDR3 region has 19 residues. Germline V lookup: CDR1 MGHDK, CDR2 SYGVNS. Between the trimmed V and J ends, which lost 3 bases and 2 bases, there was a span of 24 bases. The chain's CDR3 is CASSDSHSESHSITDTQYF. CDR3 DNA: TGTGCCAGCAGTGATTCCCATAGCGAGTCGCACTCGATCACAGATACGCAGTATTTT.

The chain combines TRBV7-9 with TRBJ2-1, with TRBD2 matching over 12 bases. This CDR3 has 17 residues. Per the germline V gene, CDR1 is SEHNR and CDR2 is FQNEAQ (reference sequence). The J segment lost 4 bases and the V segment lost 4 bases, leaving 8 bases of the junction unmatched. CDR3 coding DNA: TGTGCCAGCAGCTCCTTTCTAGCGGGAGGGACATACAATGAGCAGTTCTTC. Encoded protein: CASSSFLAGGTYNEQFF.

The chain combines TRBV4-2 with TRBJ2-1; D ambiguous. V lost 2 bases and J 8 bases, leaving 13 bases between the germline ends. The germline V gene has CDR1 LGHNA and CDR2 YNFKEQ. CDR3 length: 14 residues. The CDR3 DNA is TGTGCCAGCAGCCAATTACCCGGTGGGGATGAGCAGTTCTTC. Translation gives CASSQLPGGDEQFF.

This clonotype has only a few counts. The chain joins TRBV20-1 to TRBJ2-5, with D unresolved. CDR1 DFQATT and CDR2 SNEGSKA come from the germline V gene (reference sequence). The CDR3 length is 11 residues. V was pared by 0 bases and J by 7 bases, with 6 bases between. CDR3 coding DNA: TGCAGTGCTAGAGATCGACGGACCCAGTACTTC. It specifies CSARDRRTQYF.

The gene calls are TRBV30 and TRBJ2-7, with TRBD1 as a possible D gene (6 bases). Trimming removed 5 bases from V and 2 bases from J, with 13 bases in between. The CDR3 is 13 amino acids. Germline CDR1 GTSNPN, CDR2 SVGIG (reference sequence). Here the CDR3 reads CAWQRGTTYEQYF. CDR3 DNA sequence: TGTGCCTGGCAAAGGGGGACGACCTACGAGCAGTACTTC.

This clonotype showed up just a few times. The chain has TRBV18 and TRBJ2-3; 13 bases align to TRBD2. CDR3 length equals 16 residues. V gave up 3 bases and J gave up 5 bases; unmatched junction bases: 5. CDR1 is KGHSH and CDR2 is LQKENI in the germline V gene. The CDR3 loop reads CASSPRTSGSGDTQYF. CDR3 nucleotides: TGTGCCAGCTCACCCCGGACTAGCGGGAGTGGAGATACGCAGTATTTT.

The chain joins TRBV4-2 to TRBJ2-1, with a weak D call TRBD2 (6 bases). The CDR3 totals 14 residues. Germline values: CDR1 LGHNA, CDR2 YNFKEQ. The germline V and J ends were trimmed by 7 bases and 4 bases, with 14 bases remaining between them. In DNA, the CDR3 is TGTGCCAGCAATTGGGACTCCACGTACAATGAGCAGTTCTTC. This sequence encodes CASNWDSTYNEQFF.

This clonotype has only a few counts. The chain joins TRBV5-1 to TRBJ2-5; no definite D call. V shed 0 bases and J shed 14 bases, with 14 bases lying between them. Germline V gene lookup returns CDR1 SGHRS and CDR2 YFSETQ. There are 12 residues in the CDR3. CDR3 residues: CASSLESGRPYF. CDR3 DNA sequence: TGCGCCAGCAGCTTGGAGTCCGGACGCCCTTACTTC.

V gene TRBV12-3 or TRBV12-4 combines with J gene TRBJ2-1; D is undetermined. CDR3 size: 12 residues. V lost 5 bases and J 12 bases, leaving 14 bases between the germline ends. The CDR3 loop reads CASSPPSLVQFF. The DNA of the CDR3 is TGTGCCAGCAGTCCCCCCTCGCTAGTGCAGTTCTTC.

V gene TRBV7-9 combines with J gene TRBJ1-4; 9 bases map to TRBD1. V lost 5 bases and J lost 8; bases outside the gene matches: 6. The CDR3 is 14 residues long. Per the germline V gene, CDR1 is SEHNR and CDR2 is FQNEAQ (reference sequence). The CDR3 DNA follows: TGTGCCAGCAGCCAGGGACAGGGTAAAGAAAAACTGTTTTTT. Translated, it gives CASSQGQGKEKLFF.

The chain recombines TRBV14 with TRBJ2-7; D is undetermined. The CDR3 has 15 amino acids. V was pared by 0 bases and J by 2 bases, with 11 bases between. CDR1 is SGHDN, CDR2 FVKESK, per germline. The CDR3 spells CASSQEHSGPYEQYF. CDR3 in DNA: TGTGCCAGCAGCCAAGAACACAGTGGCCCCTACGAGCAGTACTTC.

This clonotype has only a few counts. The gene calls are TRBV12-3 or TRBV12-4 and TRBJ2-3, with 10 bases lining up with TRBD2. V shed 7 bases, J shed 6 bases, and the junction held 10 bases outside the gene matches. The CDR3 totals 15 residues. CDR3 amino acids: CASKPSGRWSDTQYF. CDR3 nucleotides: TGTGCCAGCAAGCCTAGCGGGAGATGGAGTGATACGCAGTATTTT.

This clonotype turned up a few times. CDR3 protein: CASTPRGETEAFF. In DNA, the CDR3 is TGTGCCAGCACCCCAAGGGGGGAAACTGAAGCTTTCTTT. The chain joins TRBV4-2 to TRBJ1-1, with a tentative D call TRBD1 (6 bases). The CDR3 is made up of 13 amino acids. V was shortened by 7 bases and J by 5 bases, with 14 bases between the two germline ends. Looked up from germline, CDR1 is LGHNA and CDR2 is YNFKEQ.

The CDR3 nucleotides read TGTGCCAGCAGGCGACTAGCGGGGGGGAGGACGGGCTACAATGAGCAGTTCTTC. It is translated as CASRRLAGGRTGYNEQFF. The chain couples TRBV4-2 to TRBJ2-1; 14 bases fit TRBD2. The V gene's germline CDR1 is LGHNA and CDR2 YNFKEQ. Germline trimming cut 6 bases from V and 3 bases from J; bases unmatched to any gene: 10. This CDR3 comprises 18 residues.

In its sample, this clonotype is medium-sized. The gene calls are TRBV7-9 and TRBJ2-3, with TRBD2 matching over 8 bases. CDR1 SEHNR and CDR2 FQNEAQ come from the germline V gene (reference sequence). With 5 bases clipped from V and 1 base from J, the junction kept 11 bases outside the gene matches. The CDR3 covers 17 residues. This chain's CDR3 is CASSPGVAGSRTDTQYF. The CDR3 DNA follows: TGTGCCAGCAGCCCTGGGGTAGCGGGGTCTCGCACAGATACGCAGTATTTT.